This T cell receptor (beta chain) was captured by sequencing in a study of control samples from healthy donors and cancer patients. Clones were read by immunoSEQ multiplex PCR, and TCRdb kept only the in-frame ones, dropping some. Altogether around 63,000 clones are present, over 75% being singletons, with the ten largest covering approximately 2.5%. The clonotype comes from a woman aged 45-59 years with head and neck cancer. The sample taken for sequencing was PBMCs.

The CDR3 DNA is TGTGCCAGCAGCCTCCGGCGAGCTAGCAATCAGCCCCAGCATTTT. Translation: CASSLRRASNQPQHF. The V call is TRBV7-8, the J call TRBJ1-5; D gene ambiguous. Germline assignment: CDR1 SGHVS and CDR2 FQNEAQ. The CDR3 consists of 15 residues. Trimming took 5 bases from V and 0 from J, leaving 11 bases between them.